The 18 T cell receptor beta chains below come from one sample, sequenced in a study of beta chain features in type 1 diabetes. Expressed TCRB transcripts were sequenced because the isolated RNA had all been reverse transcribed beforehand. Sequencing was performed with immunoSEQ multiplex PCR; in TCRdb, only in-frame clones are kept and a portion is missing. The sample comprises about 160,000 clones, approximately 9.1% of which are singletons, and around 2.5% rests with the top ten. The sample was central memory CD4+ T cells from blood. All receptors come from a young woman in good health.

The chain has TRBV6-1 and TRBJ2-3, with 7 bases that match TRBD1. The CDR3 sequence is 15 residues long. V was pared by 6 bases and J by 1 base, with 7 bases of the junction left unmatched. Germline V gives CDR1 MNHNS, CDR2 SASEGT. The CDR3 DNA reads as TGTGCCAGCAGGTTCGGGACAGACCGCACAGATACGCAGTATTTT. Its translation is CASRFGTDRTDTQYF.

The gene calls are TRBV5-1 and TRBJ2-5; 7 bases are shared with TRBD2. Looked up from germline, CDR1 is SGHRS and CDR2 is YFSETQ. This CDR3 has 13 amino acids. J was trimmed by 5 bases and V by 4 bases; bases with no gene match: 5. This CDR3 is CASSLGLDETQYF. The CDR3 nucleotides read TGCGCCAGCAGCCTCGGACTAGATGAGACCCAGTACTTC.

This clone was seen only a few times. The J gene is TRBJ2-1, the V gene TRBV15, with TRBD2 identical over 7 bases. Trimming took 2 bases from V and 6 from J; bases not matched to a gene: 4. CDR3 length: 14 amino acids. Germline V gene data show CDR1 as LNHNV and CDR2 as YYDKDF (reference sequence). CDR3: CATSRLGLSNEQFF. CDR3 bases: TGTGCCACCAGCAGACTGGGACTAAGCAATGAGCAGTTCTTC.

Points on this clone: Distinct nucleotide sequences in the sample also encode this CDR3. The chain links TRBV6-5 to TRBJ1-1; D is perhaps TRBD1 (5 bases). This CDR3 is 14 amino acids long. The germline CDR1 and CDR2 sequences are MNHEY and SVGAGI. Trimming took 0 bases from V and 0 from J, leaving 5 bases between them. CDR3 sequence (DNA): TGTGCCAGCAGTTACTCAGGGGTGAACACTGAAGCTTTCTTT. As protein: CASSYSGVNTEAFF.

J is TRBJ2-5 and V is TRBV9; a weak D match, TRBD2 (6 bases). The CDR3 runs to 15 residues. Germline CDR1 reads SGDLS; CDR2 reads YYNGEE. V shed 3 bases and J shed 1 base, with 13 bases lying between them. CDR3 coding DNA: TGTGCCAGCAGCGCCCTTGGGGGGTTCCAAGAGACCCAGTACTTC. It translates to CASSALGGFQETQYF.

This clone was detected a few times. The chain couples TRBV4-2 to TRBJ1-2; the match to TRBD1 covers 7 bases. The CDR3 extends over 16 amino acids. Germline loops: CDR1 LGHNA, CDR2 YNFKEQ. V gave up 0 bases and J gave up 6 bases; unmatched junction bases: 10. CDR3: CASSQDIWQGGNGYTF. The DNA of the CDR3 is TGTGCCAGCAGCCAAGATATTTGGCAGGGGGGTAATGGCTACACCTTC.

The chain carries TRBV2 and TRBJ2-1; a possible D gene is TRBD2 (6 bases). CDR1 is SNHLY and CDR2 is FYNNEI in the germline V gene. This CDR3 spans 14 amino acids. Trimming removed 0 bases at V and 3 bases at J, with 6 bases between. Here the CDR3 reads CASSEASGYNEQFF. The CDR3 nucleotides are TGTGCCAGCAGTGAAGCTAGCGGCTACAATGAGCAGTTCTTC. Together with reference TRBV2 and TRBJ2-1, the CDR3 gives the full variable domain: EPEVTQTPSHQVTQMGQEVILRCVPISNHLYFYWYRQILGQKVEFLVSFYNNEISEKSEIFDDQFSVERPDGSNFTLKIRSTKLEDSAMYFCASSEASGYNEQFFGPGTRLTVL.

V usage is TRBV7-2 and J usage is TRBJ1-5, with 8 bases that match TRBD1. CDR1 is SGHTA and CDR2 is FQGNSA in the germline V gene. The CDR3 has 14 residues. V was clipped by 5 bases and J by 2 bases; unmatched bases: 2. The CDR3 bases are TGTGCCAGCAGCGAGGACAGGGGCAATCAGCCCCAGCATTTT. It yields the protein CASSEDRGNQPQHF.

The chain employs TRBV6-6 and TRBJ1-5, with 9 bases fitting TRBD1. V gave up 5 bases and J gave up 4 bases; unmatched junction bases: 6. The CDR3 runs to 15 residues. Germline V CDR1 and CDR2: MNHNY, SVGAGI (reference sequence). CDR3 sequence reads: CASSPRQGGNQPQHF. DNA for the CDR3: TGTGCCAGCAGTCCCAGACAGGGGGGGAATCAGCCCCAGCATTTT.

V and J are TRBV18 and TRBJ2-3, with a possible D match to TRBD2 (5 bases). V was pared by 1 base and J by 0 bases, with 11 bases between. The CDR3 spans 16 residues. From germline, CDR1 is KGHSH and CDR2 LQKENI. The CDR3 coding sequence is TGTGCCAGCTCACCACGGGAACGGACTAGCACAGATACGCAGTATTTT. Its translation: CASSPRERTSTDTQYF.

The J gene is TRBJ2-3, the V gene TRBV12-5; TRBD1 matches at 11 bases. The CDR3 runs to 15 residues. From germline, CDR1 is LGHNT and CDR2 FRNRAP. J was trimmed by 5 bases and V by 5 bases; bases with no gene match: 6. For the CDR3, the DNA is TGTGCTAGTGGTCGCCCCGGGACAGGGGGAGATACGCAGTATTTT. Translation: CASGRPGTGGDTQYF.

At least ten counts were recorded for this clone. The V gene is TRBV15, the J gene TRBJ2-3; the match to TRBD2 covers 8 bases. Looked up from germline, CDR1 is LNHNV and CDR2 is YYDKDF (reference sequence). This CDR3 spans 15 amino acids. Trimming at V came to 3 bases and at J to 2 bases, leaving 4 bases not matched to a gene. The CDR3 here is CATSSLAGFTDTQYF. The CDR3 DNA is TGTGCCACCAGCAGCTTAGCGGGGTTCACAGATACGCAGTATTTT.

The J gene is TRBJ2-3, the V gene TRBV18, with D perhaps TRBD2 (7 bases). The CDR3 runs to 16 residues. V was trimmed by 6 bases and J by 3 bases, leaving 19 bases between them. Germline CDR1 and CDR2: KGHSH and LQKENI. The CDR3 is CASSPERGGRTDTQYF. The DNA for the CDR3 is TGTGCCAGCTCCCCCGAAAGGGGGGGAAGGACAGATACGCAGTATTTT.

This clone was picked up a small number of times. The rearrangement uses TRBV4-1 and TRBJ1-4, with D possibly being TRBD1 (5 bases). This CDR3 spans 15 amino acids. V lost 3 bases and J 5 bases, leaving 13 bases between the germline ends. Germline V gene data show CDR1 as MGHRA and CDR2 as YSYEKL. The CDR3, as DNA: TGCGCCAGCAGCCACCCCAGTCGGGGGAATGAAAAACTGTTTTTT. Translating gives CASSHPSRGNEKLFF.

This clone was detected only a few times. This chain uses TRBV5-1 with TRBJ2-1; 10 positions agree with TRBD2. Trimming removed 7 bases from V and 6 bases from J; junction bases left unmatched: 16. The germline V gene encodes CDR1 SGHRS and CDR2 YFSETQ. CDR3 length: 17 amino acids. CDR3 sequence: CASSELPGAGGVNEQFF. DNA for the CDR3: TGCGCCAGCTCCGAGCTTCCTGGAGCGGGAGGGGTCAATGAGCAGTTCTTC.

This clone has more than one count but fewer than ten. The chain recombines TRBV4-3 with TRBJ2-7; D not resolved. The CDR3 contains 12 residues. CDR1 is LGHNA, CDR2 YSLEER, per germline. V was pared by 4 bases and J by 4 bases, with 8 bases between. CDR3 region: CASSPPRYEQYF. CDR3 bases: TGCGCCAGCAGCCCTCCGCGATACGAGCAGTACTTC.

About this clone itself: The junction differs from germline at one of its ends, possibly a read error. The chain is built from TRBV14 and TRBJ2-6, with 8 bases fitting TRBD2. Germline lookup yields CDR1 SGHDN and CDR2 FVKESK. This CDR3 has 17 amino acids. In nucleotides, the CDR3 is TGTGCCAGCAGCCCGTTAGCGGGGCTCTCTGAGGCCAACGTCCTGACTTTC. This codes for CASSPLAGLSEANVLTF.

This clone was seen only a few times. A read error may produce the germline difference seen at one junction end. The chain carries TRBV7-2 and TRBJ2-5; a possible D gene is TRBD2 (6 bases). This CDR3 has 13 amino acids. Germline CDR1 reads SGHTA; CDR2 reads FQGNSA. CDR3 amino acids: CASTVTEGETQYF. The CDR3 DNA follows: TGCGCCAGCACCGTCACGGAGGGGGAGACCCAGTACTTC.